A selection of T cell receptor beta chains follows, all from one sample in a study of cytomegalovirus exposure and HLA in healthy donors. The data were produced by immunoSEQ multiplex PCR, yet TCRdb's version contains in-frame clones alone and is incomplete. This sample's table reports approximately 150,000 clones. The sample taken for sequencing was PBMCs. The receptors come from a woman between 35 and 50 years old in good health and CMV-seronegative. CDR3s include the opening cysteine and the closing phenylalanine or tryptophan. Each record gives: D gene, J gene, V gene, CDR3 DNA, CDR3 protein. A D gene is named only where the DNA matches it firmly.

D: NA
J: TRBJ1-3
V: TRBV18
DNA: TGTGCCAGCTCACCTATGGGGACACTCTCTGGAAACACCATATATTTT
CDR3: CASSPMGTLSGNTIYF

D: TRBD1
J: TRBJ1-2
V: TRBV18
DNA: TGTGCCAGCTCACCCGGGACAGCCTCTAACTATGGCTACACCTTC
CDR3: CASSPGTASNYGYTF

D: NA
J: TRBJ1-4
V: TRBV28
DNA: TGTGCCAGCAGCATACGGGTTGCAACTAATGAAAAACTGTTTTTT
CDR3: CASSIRVATNEKLFF

D: NA
J: TRBJ2-6
V: TRBV7-3
DNA: TGTGCCAGCAGCAGACTAACGGCCGGCTCTGGGGCCAACGTCCTGACTTTC
CDR3: CASSRLTAGSGANVLTF

D: NA
J: TRBJ1-5
V: TRBV27
DNA: TGTGCCAGCAGTTTAGTTACAGGGATTCAGCCCCAGCATTTT
CDR3: CASSLVTGIQPQHF

D: NA
J: TRBJ2-7
V: TRBV10-1
DNA: TGCGCCAGCACCGGACCCCCTACAGGGCGAAGAATCTACGAGCAGTACTTC
CDR3: CASTGPPTGRRIYEQYF

D: NA
J: TRBJ1-1
V: TRBV7-3
DNA: TGTGCCAGCAGCTTCCAGGGAGGTAGCACTGAAGCTTTCTTT
CDR3: CASSFQGGSTEAFF

D: TRBD1
J: TRBJ2-7
V: TRBV6-1
DNA: TGTGCCAGCAATCAGGACAGGGTGACCTACGAGCAGTACTTC
CDR3: CASNQDRVTYEQYF

D: NA
J: TRBJ2-3
V: TRBV7-8
DNA: TGTGCCAGCAGTCCCCTGGCGGGGGCCGCCGGGGATACGCAGTATTTT
CDR3: CASSPLAGAAGDTQYF

D: TRBD2
J: TRBJ2-3
V: TRBV10-3
DNA: TGTGCCATCGAAGCGGGGGATACGCAGTATTTT
CDR3: CAIEAGDTQYF

D: TRBD1
J: TRBJ1-5
V: TRBV6-6
DNA: TGTGCCAGCAGTTACGTGACAGGGGGCAGCAATCAGCCCCAGCATTTT
CDR3: CASSYVTGGSNQPQHF

D: NA
J: TRBJ2-5
V: TRBV7-3
DNA: TGTGCCAGCAGCTTAACGTTTAACCCCGGAGAGACCCAGTACTTC
CDR3: CASSLTFNPGETQYF

D: NA
J: TRBJ1-2
V: TRBV27
DNA: TGTGCCAGCACGGGGGGCTATGGCTACACCTTC
CDR3: CASTGGYGYTF

D: TRBD1
J: TRBJ1-3
V: TRBV19
DNA: TGTGCCAGTAGTACAGGACTGGACAGGGCCGGAAACACCATATATTTT
CDR3: CASSTGLDRAGNTIYF

D: TRBD1
J: TRBJ2-7
V: TRBV10-3
DNA: TGTGCCATCAGTGAGTCGAGGGACAGCCTCAGTGGGCAGTACTTC
CDR3: CAISESRDSLSGQYF

D: TRBD1
J: TRBJ2-1
V: TRBV7-3
DNA: TGTGCCAGCAGCTTAGGGTTCGGACAGGGCTCCTACAATGAGCAGTTCTTC
CDR3: CASSLGFGQGSYNEQFF

D: NA
J: TRBJ1-5
V: TRBV6-5
DNA: TGTGCCAGCAGTTCCCCGGGGGGGAATCAGCCCCAGCATTTT
CDR3: CASSSPGGNQPQHF

D: NA
J: TRBJ1-1
V: TRBV10-3
DNA: TGTGCCATCAGTGGGACCGGGACAAAGAACACTGAAGCTTTCTTT
CDR3: CAISGTGTKNTEAFF

D: NA
J: TRBJ1-5
V: TRBV6-5
DNA: TGTGCCAGTAAGCCTCCAGGGGCATTCGGGCAGCCCCAGCATTTT
CDR3: CASKPPGAFGQPQHF

D: TRBD2
J: TRBJ2-3
V: TRBV10-3
DNA: TGTGCCATCAGTGAAGTAGCGGGGGGGCTCGCAGATACGCAGTATTTT
CDR3: CAISEVAGGLADTQYF

D: NA
J: TRBJ1-2
V: TRBV6-6
DNA: TGTGCCAGCAGTCAGGACGGTGCTGGGGGGTACGGCTACACCTTC
CDR3: CASSQDGAGGYGYTF

D: NA
J: TRBJ2-2
V: TRBV7-6
DNA: TGTGCCAGCAGCTCCTTCGGGGAGAACACCGGGGAGCTGTTTTTT
CDR3: CASSSFGENTGELFF

D: TRBD2
J: TRBJ2-1
V: TRBV4-3
DNA: TGCGCCAGCAGCCACGTGGGGAGGGTCAATGAGCAGTTCTTC
CDR3: CASSHVGRVNEQFF

D: NA
J: TRBJ1-4
V: TRBV19
DNA: TGTGCCAGTAGTCGCCTAACCGAAAAACTGTTTTTT
CDR3: CASSRLTEKLFF

D: NA
J: TRBJ2-3
V: TRBV6-1
DNA: TGTGCCATCAGAACCAGGGCGAGCACAGATACGCAGTATTTT
CDR3: CAIRTRASTDTQYF

D: TRBD1
J: TRBJ2-5
V: TRBV4-3
DNA: TGCGCCAGCAGCCAAGATCCTAACAGGGGCATTGAGCAGTACTTC
CDR3: CASSQDPNRGIEQYF

D: TRBD1
J: TRBJ1-4
V: TRBV6-5
DNA: TGTGCCAGCAGTTATAGCAGGGGGACTGAAAAACTGTTTTTT
CDR3: CASSYSRGTEKLFF

D: TRBD2
J: TRBJ2-1
V: TRBV15
DNA: TGTGCCACCAGCAGAGGTGTCCTAGCGGGGTACAATGAGCAGTTCTTC
CDR3: CATSRGVLAGYNEQFF

D: TRBD1
J: TRBJ1-3
V: TRBV7-9
DNA: TGTGCCAGCAGCTTACAGGGGGCTGGAAACACCATATATTTT
CDR3: CASSLQGAGNTIYF

D: NA
J: TRBJ1-4
V: TRBV19
DNA: TGTGCCAGTAGTATGTTGTCAGAACCGACTCGGGAAAAACTGTTTTTT
CDR3: CASSMLSEPTREKLFF

D: NA
J: TRBJ1-2
V: TRBV9
DNA: TGTGCCAGCAGCGTAGGACACCTCGGCGATGGCTACACCTTC
CDR3: CASSVGHLGDGYTF

D: NA
J: TRBJ2-7
V: TRBV27
DNA: TGTGCCAGCAGGGTCCTGAGCACCCTAGCCTACGAGCAGTACTTC
CDR3: CASRVLSTLAYEQYF

D: NA
J: TRBJ1-3
V: TRBV5-4
DNA: TGTGCCAGCAGCTCCGGGGGGCCAGGAAACACCATATATTTT
CDR3: CASSSGGPGNTIYF

D: NA
J: TRBJ2-7
V: TRBV12-5
DNA: TGTGCTAGTGGTTTGGTACTTAGGAGGGGCCGGTTCTCCTACGAGCAGTACTTC
CDR3: CASGLVLRRGRFSYEQYF

D: TRBD1
J: TRBJ2-1
V: TRBV15
DNA: TGTGCCACCAGCAGAGGCAACACAGGGGGCGGGAATGAGCAGTTCTTC
CDR3: CATSRGNTGGGNEQFF

D: NA
J: TRBJ2-7
V: TRBV2
DNA: TGTGCCGGAGGAAGAAGTCTCTACGAGCAGTACTTC
CDR3: CAGGRSLYEQYF

D: NA
J: TRBJ2-2
V: TRBV11-3
DNA: TGTGCCAGCAGCTTACGGGGTCCAGCCACCGGGGAGCTGTTTTTT
CDR3: CASSLRGPATGELFF

D: NA
J: TRBJ2-1
V: TRBV6-5
DNA: TGTGCCAGCAGTTACTCTGGCAGGTCGTTTATGGGTGAGCAGTTCTTC
CDR3: CASSYSGRSFMGEQFF

D: NA
J: TRBJ2-2
V: TRBV9
DNA: TGTGCCAGCAGCGTAGGCCAGTCCCCCGGGGAGCTGTTTTTT
CDR3: CASSVGQSPGELFF

D: NA
J: TRBJ2-1
V: TRBV7-2
DNA: TGTGCCAGCAGCTTAGTTACGGGGAATGAGCAGTTCTTC
CDR3: CASSLVTGNEQFF